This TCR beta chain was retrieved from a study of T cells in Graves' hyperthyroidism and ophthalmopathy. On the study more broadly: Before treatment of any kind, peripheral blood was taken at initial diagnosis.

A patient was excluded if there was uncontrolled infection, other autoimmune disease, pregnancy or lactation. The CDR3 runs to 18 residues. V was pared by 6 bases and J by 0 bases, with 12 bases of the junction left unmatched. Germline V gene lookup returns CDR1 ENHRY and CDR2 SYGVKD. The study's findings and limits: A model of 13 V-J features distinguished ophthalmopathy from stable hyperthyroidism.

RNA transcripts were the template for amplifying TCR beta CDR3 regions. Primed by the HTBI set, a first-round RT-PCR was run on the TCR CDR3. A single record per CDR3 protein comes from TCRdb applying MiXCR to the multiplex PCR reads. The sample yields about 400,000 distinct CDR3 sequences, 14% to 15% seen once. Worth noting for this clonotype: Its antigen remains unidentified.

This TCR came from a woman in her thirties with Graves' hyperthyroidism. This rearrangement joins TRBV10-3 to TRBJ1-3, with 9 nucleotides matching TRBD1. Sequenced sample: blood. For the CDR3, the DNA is TGTGCCATCAGGATGACAGGGGGGCAAGACCGCTCTGGAAACACCATATATTTT. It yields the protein CAIRMTGGQDRSGNTIYF.